This is a list of T cell receptor beta chains from one sample in a study of early T cells in non-severe SARS-CoV-2 infection. From the 5' RACE reads, TCRdb called clonotypes with MiXCR, one entry per CDR3 protein. This table has about 92,000 distinct CDR3 sequences, 13% to 15% appearing once. Material for sequencing was whole blood. These receptors were collected from an adult who was a healthcare worker with PCR-confirmed SARS-CoV-2 infection or an uninfected control (not recorded which). CDR3s include the opening cysteine and the closing phenylalanine or tryptophan. The order of the fields is V gene, J gene, clone size, D gene, CDR3 DNA, CDR3 protein. A D gene is named only where the DNA matches it firmly. Expanded clones get a size class; other rows say once, few or many, or leave the size out.

V gene: TRBV27
J gene: TRBJ2-2
clone size: many
D gene: TRBD1
CDR3 DNA: TGTGCCAGCAGTTTATGGACAGGGGGCGGCGGGGAGCTGTTTTTT
CDR3 protein: CASSLWTGGGGELFF

V gene: TRBV3-1
J gene: TRBJ2-1
clone size: many
D gene: TRBD2
CDR3 DNA: TGTGCCAGCAGCCAAGGCGGGAGCTCCTACAATGAGCAGTTCTTC
CDR3 protein: CASSQGGSSYNEQFF

V gene: TRBV5-1
J gene: TRBJ2-7
clone size: .
D gene: TRBD1
CDR3 DNA: TGCGCCAGCAGCCGCGGACAGGAAGGGCGGGAGCAGTACTTC
CDR3 protein: CASSRGQEGREQYF

V gene: TRBV5-4
J gene: TRBJ2-3
clone size: few
D gene: .
CDR3 DNA: TGTGCCAGCAGCTTCGGGAGACTAGACACAGATACGCAGTATTTT
CDR3 protein: CASSFGRLDTDTQYF

V gene: TRBV28
J gene: TRBJ2-5
clone size: .
D gene: TRBD2
CDR3 DNA: TGTGCCAGCTACAAATGGGGGGAGGGAGTGCAGACCCAGTACTTC
CDR3 protein: CASYKWGEGVQTQYF

V gene: TRBV7-9
J gene: TRBJ1-1
clone size: many
D gene: .
CDR3 DNA: TGTGCCAGCAGCTTAATGCAGAACACTGAAGCTTTCTTT
CDR3 protein: CASSLMQNTEAFF

V gene: TRBV7-9
J gene: TRBJ2-2
clone size: few
D gene: TRBD1
CDR3 DNA: TGTGCCAGCAGCACCCCGGGACAGGGTCTCGCCGGGGAGCTGTTTTTT
CDR3 protein: CASSTPGQGLAGELFF

V gene: TRBV28
J gene: TRBJ2-1
clone size: .
D gene: .
CDR3 DNA: TGTGCCAGCAGTTTCTTCAGGGCTAATGAGCAGTTCTTC
CDR3 protein: CASSFFRANEQFF

V gene: TRBV9
J gene: TRBJ2-3
clone size: .
D gene: .
CDR3 DNA: TGTGCCAGCAGCGCAGGCAAGAATAGAGCAGATACGCAGTATTTT
CDR3 protein: CASSAGKNRADTQYF

V gene: TRBV2
J gene: TRBJ1-2
clone size: .
D gene: .
CDR3 DNA: TGTGCCAGCAGTGAAACGGGCCAGGGAGGGAGAAGCTATGGCTACACCTTC
CDR3 protein: CASSETGQGGRSYGYTF

V gene: TRBV7-2
J gene: TRBJ2-1
clone size: few
D gene: .
CDR3 DNA: TGTGCCAGCAGCCTACAATCCGTGAATGAGCAGTTCTTC
CDR3 protein: CASSLQSVNEQFF

V gene: TRBV6-1
J gene: TRBJ1-5
clone size: few
D gene: TRBD1
CDR3 DNA: TGTGCCAGCAGTCAGGACAGGTCTAATCAGCCCCAGCATTTT
CDR3 protein: CASSQDRSNQPQHF

V gene: TRBV30
J gene: TRBJ1-3
clone size: .
D gene: .
CDR3 DNA: TGTGCCTGGAGTGTGGGTGGAAACACCATATATTTT
CDR3 protein: CAWSVGGNTIYF

V gene: TRBV28
J gene: TRBJ2-2
clone size: .
D gene: .
CDR3 DNA: TGTGCCAGCAGTTTCGGGACTTTGCACACCGGGGAGCTGTTTTTT
CDR3 protein: CASSFGTLHTGELFF

V gene: TRBV6-2/TRBV6-3
J gene: TRBJ2-1
clone size: .
D gene: .
CDR3 DNA: TGTGCCAGCAGTTACGCCAGGGGGGGGAGCTCCTACAATGAGCAGTTCTTC
CDR3 protein: CASSYARGGSSYNEQFF

V gene: TRBV7-6
J gene: TRBJ2-1
clone size: .
D gene: .
CDR3 DNA: TGTGCCAGCAGCTTAGAGCCCATTGGCGGGAACAATGAGCAGTTCTTC
CDR3 protein: CASSLEPIGGNNEQFF

V gene: TRBV12-5
J gene: TRBJ2-1
clone size: .
D gene: TRBD2
CDR3 DNA: TGTGCTAGTGGTTCCCTTAGCGGGAGGAACTACAATGAGCAGTTCTTC
CDR3 protein: CASGSLSGRNYNEQFF

V gene: TRBV7-8
J gene: TRBJ1-1
clone size: .
D gene: TRBD1
CDR3 DNA: TGTGCCAGCCGGACGACAGGGGCGAACGCTGAAGCTTTCTTT
CDR3 protein: CASRTTGANAEAFF

V gene: TRBV29-1
J gene: TRBJ1-3
clone size: .
D gene: .
CDR3 DNA: TGCAGCGTTTTAGGCTCTGGAAACACCATATATTTT
CDR3 protein: CSVLGSGNTIYF

V gene: TRBV18
J gene: TRBJ1-1
clone size: many
D gene: .
CDR3 DNA: TGTGCCAGCTCACCAAACAGCACTGAAGCTTTCTTT
CDR3 protein: CASSPNSTEAFF

V gene: TRBV20-1
J gene: TRBJ1-1
clone size: few
D gene: .
CDR3 DNA: TGCTCACAAGGGCAGCTTGGGGAGGCTTTCTTT
CDR3 protein: CSQGQLGEAFF

V gene: TRBV11-2
J gene: TRBJ2-4
clone size: few
D gene: .
CDR3 DNA: TGTGCCAGCAGCTCCGTTAGGGGCAGAGGACGACTAGCCAAAAACATTCAGTACTTC
CDR3 protein: CASSSVRGRGRLAKNIQYF

V gene: TRBV4-2
J gene: TRBJ1-1
clone size: .
D gene: .
CDR3 DNA: TGTGCCAGCAGCCGAGAGGTTCAGAACACTGAAGCTTTCTTT
CDR3 protein: CASSREVQNTEAFF

V gene: TRBV30
J gene: TRBJ2-7
clone size: .
D gene: TRBD2
CDR3 DNA: TGTGCCTGGTCGAGCGGGGCCTCCTACGAGCAGTACTTC
CDR3 protein: CAWSSGASYEQYF

V gene: TRBV7-3
J gene: TRBJ2-1
clone size: few
D gene: TRBD2
CDR3 DNA: TGTGCCAGCAGCTCCGGGACTAGCGGTTACAATGAGCAGTTCTTC
CDR3 protein: CASSSGTSGYNEQFF

V gene: TRBV12-3/TRBV12-4
J gene: TRBJ2-5
clone size: few
D gene: TRBD1
CDR3 DNA: TGTGCCAGCACCCGGACAGGGGAGGAGGTGACCCAGTACTTC
CDR3 protein: CASTRTGEEVTQYF

V gene: TRBV20-1
J gene: TRBJ1-2
clone size: .
D gene: TRBD1
CDR3 DNA: TGCAGTGCTAGAGACCGGGACAGGGGGCCGCTTGGCTACACCTTC
CDR3 protein: CSARDRDRGPLGYTF

V gene: TRBV2
J gene: TRBJ2-1
clone size: .
D gene: TRBD2
CDR3 DNA: TGTGCCAGCAAAACGACTAGCGGGGACTACAATGAGCAGTTCTTC
CDR3 protein: CASKTTSGDYNEQFF

V gene: TRBV5-4
J gene: TRBJ1-2
clone size: few
D gene: TRBD1
CDR3 DNA: TGTGCCAGCAGCTTGCTGGGGACAGGACTCTATGGCTACACCTTC
CDR3 protein: CASSLLGTGLYGYTF

V gene: TRBV18
J gene: TRBJ2-1
clone size: many
D gene: .
CDR3 DNA: TGTGCCAGCTCACCAGCCCCATACAATGAGCAGTTCTTC
CDR3 protein: CASSPAPYNEQFF

V gene: TRBV4-1
J gene: TRBJ2-7
clone size: .
D gene: .
CDR3 DNA: TGCGCCAGCAGATCACAGGCCACCTACGAGCAGTACTTC
CDR3 protein: CASRSQATYEQYF

V gene: TRBV4-1
J gene: TRBJ2-1
clone size: few
D gene: TRBD2
CDR3 DNA: TGCGCCAGCAGCCAAGATTTTGGTAGCGGGAGTCCCTACAATGAGCAGTTCTTC
CDR3 protein: CASSQDFGSGSPYNEQFF

V gene: TRBV10-3
J gene: TRBJ2-5
clone size: once
D gene: TRBD2
CDR3 DNA: TGTGCCATCAGTGAGCATATAGCGGGAGAAGGAGAGACCCAGTACTTC
CDR3 protein: CAISEHIAGEGETQYF

V gene: TRBV2
J gene: TRBJ2-7
clone size: .
D gene: TRBD1
CDR3 DNA: TGTGCCAGCTTGGGACAGGGGTACGAGCAGTACTTC
CDR3 protein: CASLGQGYEQYF

V gene: TRBV29-1
J gene: TRBJ1-2
clone size: .
D gene: TRBD1
CDR3 DNA: TGCAGCGTTTGGGACAGGAGGATCGGCTACACCTTC
CDR3 protein: CSVWDRRIGYTF

V gene: TRBV2
J gene: TRBJ1-4
clone size: .
D gene: TRBD1
CDR3 DNA: TGTGCCAGCAGCTGGGGACAGAATAATGAAAAACTGTTTTTT
CDR3 protein: CASSWGQNNEKLFF

V gene: TRBV7-9
J gene: TRBJ2-5
clone size: .
D gene: .
CDR3 DNA: TGTGCCAGCAGCTTAGTGCCACCGTACCAAGAGACCCAGTACTTC
CDR3 protein: CASSLVPPYQETQYF

V gene: TRBV6-5
J gene: TRBJ1-2
clone size: .
D gene: .
CDR3 DNA: TGTGCCAGCAGTTACTCGGGAGAATCCACCTATGGCTACACCTTC
CDR3 protein: CASSYSGESTYGYTF

V gene: TRBV6-5
J gene: TRBJ1-5
clone size: .
D gene: TRBD1
CDR3 DNA: TGTGCCAGCAGTTACTCGGGACAGCCCAATCAGCCCCAGCATTTT
CDR3 protein: CASSYSGQPNQPQHF

V gene: TRBV7-9
J gene: TRBJ1-2
clone size: few
D gene: .
CDR3 DNA: TGTGCCGCCTTACATCCGGACATTGTGGGCTACACCTTC
CDR3 protein: CAALHPDIVGYTF

V gene: TRBV7-2
J gene: TRBJ2-7
clone size: .
D gene: TRBD1
CDR3 DNA: TGTGCCAGCAGCTTAGGAGGGACAGGGGAGTACGAGCAGTACTTC
CDR3 protein: CASSLGGTGEYEQYF